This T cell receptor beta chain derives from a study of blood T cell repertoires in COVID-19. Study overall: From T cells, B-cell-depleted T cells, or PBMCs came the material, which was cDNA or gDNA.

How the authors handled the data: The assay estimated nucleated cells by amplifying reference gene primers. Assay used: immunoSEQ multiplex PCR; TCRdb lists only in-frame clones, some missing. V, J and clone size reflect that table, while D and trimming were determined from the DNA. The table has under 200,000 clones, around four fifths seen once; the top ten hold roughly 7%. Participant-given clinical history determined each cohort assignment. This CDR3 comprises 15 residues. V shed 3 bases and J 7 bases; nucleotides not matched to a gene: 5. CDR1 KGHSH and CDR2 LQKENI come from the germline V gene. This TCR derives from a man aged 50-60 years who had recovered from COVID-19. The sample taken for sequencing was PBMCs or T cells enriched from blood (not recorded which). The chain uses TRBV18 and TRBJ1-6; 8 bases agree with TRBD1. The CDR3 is CASSPGDRPNSPLHF. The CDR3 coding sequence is TGTGCCAGCTCACCTGGGGACAGGCCAAATTCACCCCTCCACTTT.